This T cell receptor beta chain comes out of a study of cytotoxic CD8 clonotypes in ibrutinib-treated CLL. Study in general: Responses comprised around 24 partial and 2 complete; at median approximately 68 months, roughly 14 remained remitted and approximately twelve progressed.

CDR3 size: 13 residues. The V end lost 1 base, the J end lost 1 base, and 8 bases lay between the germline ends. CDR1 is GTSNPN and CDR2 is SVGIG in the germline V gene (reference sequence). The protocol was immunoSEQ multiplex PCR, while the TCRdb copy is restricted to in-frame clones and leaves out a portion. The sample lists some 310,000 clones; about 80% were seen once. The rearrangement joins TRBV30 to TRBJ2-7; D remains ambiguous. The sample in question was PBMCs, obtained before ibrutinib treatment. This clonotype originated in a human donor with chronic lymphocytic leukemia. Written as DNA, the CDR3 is TGTGCCTGGAGTGCTGGGGATTCCTACGAGCAGTACTTC. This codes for CAWSAGDSYEQYF.